This TCR beta chain was sequenced during a study of T cell responses to AZD1222 COVID-19 vaccine. Study-wide findings and caveats: Nearly half of spike-specific TCRs reportedly target variant regions that are unmutated in the B.1.351 and B.1.1.7 variants.

With respect to this clone: Its antigen is not known.

The assay was immunoSEQ multiplex PCR, and TCRdb's table has in-frame clones only and misses some. The table shows approximately 68,000 clones, with more than 75% occurring only once. V shed 3 bases, J shed 1 base, and the junction held 4 bases outside the gene matches. Germline-derived CDR1 and CDR2 are SGHNT and YYREEE (reference sequence). This CDR3 region has 16 residues. V usage is TRBV5-4 and J usage is TRBJ2-2, with 9 bases identical to TRBD2. Sequences were derived from peripheral blood, sampled on day 0 of AZD1222 vaccination. The sequence was obtained from an adult in good health. CDR3: CASSSVSGGNTGELFF. The CDR3 nucleotides are TGTGCCAGCAGCTCCGTTAGCGGGGGGAACACCGGGGAGCTGTTTTTT.